The rows below give T cell receptor beta chains drawn from one sample of a study of beta chain features in type 1 diabetes. The protocol was immunoSEQ multiplex PCR, while the TCRdb copy is restricted to in-frame clones and leaves out a portion. The sample includes hundreds of thousands of clones, under 15% seen only once; the top ten take about 0.02%. Specimen: naive CD4+ T cells from blood. The receptors here all came from a man between 18 and 35 years old with type 1 diabetes. The CDR3 runs from the conserved cysteine through the conserved F or W. Fields, in order: D gene, clone size, V gene, J gene, CDR3 protein, CDR3 DNA. A D gene is named only where the DNA matches it firmly. Rows may omit the clone size; those that give it use once, few, many or a size class.

>.|.|TRBV10-3|TRBJ1-4
CAISDTGGKDEKLFF
TGTGCCATCAGTGATACTGGAGGGAAGGATGAAAAACTGTTTTTT
>.|.|TRBV15|TRBJ2-2
CATSKLQGTGELFF
TGTGCCACCAGCAAACTTCAGGGAACCGGGGAGCTGTTTTTT
>.|few|TRBV15|TRBJ2-5
CATSRAEAETQYF
TGTGCCACCAGCAGAGCCGAAGCGGAGACCCAGTACTTC
>TRBD2|.|TRBV5-1|TRBJ2-5
CASSPSGQQETQYF
TGCGCCAGCAGCCCTAGCGGACAACAAGAGACCCAGTACTTC
>.|.|TRBV9|TRBJ2-1
CASSVSGGTYNEQFF
TGTGCCAGCAGCGTTAGTGGGGGTACCTACAATGAGCAGTTCTTC
>.|few|TRBV6-4|TRBJ1-5
CASSEVWGDNQPQHF
TGTGCCAGCAGTGAAGTATGGGGGGACAATCAGCCCCAGCATTTT
>.|.|TRBV15|TRBJ1-5
CATSREDSFNQPQHF
TGTGCCACCAGCAGAGAAGACAGCTTCAATCAGCCCCAGCATTTT
>.|.|TRBV7-2|TRBJ1-5
CASSERWGASNQPQHF
TGTGCCAGCAGCGAGCGGTGGGGGGCGAGCAATCAGCCCCAGCATTTT
>.|few|TRBV7-9|TRBJ1-5
CASSWGSSSNQPQHF
TGTGCCAGCAGCTGGGGCAGCAGTTCCAATCAGCCCCAGCATTTT
>.|few|TRBV25-1|TRBJ2-4
CASSAAGAKNIQYF
TGTGCCAGCAGTGCGGCGGGGGCCAAAAACATTCAGTACTTC
>.|few|TRBV7-2|TRBJ2-1
CASSLGGFYNEQFF
TGTGCCAGCAGCTTGGGGGGATTCTACAATGAGCAGTTCTTC
>.|.|TRBV27|TRBJ1-6
CASSFEGRSSPLHF
TGTGCCAGCAGTTTTGAGGGGAGATCTTCACCCCTCCACTTT
>TRBD1|.|TRBV10-3|TRBJ1-4
CAISEGDRGEKLFF
TGTGCCATCAGTGAAGGGGACAGGGGTGAAAAACTGTTTTTT
>TRBD1|.|TRBV9|TRBJ1-2
CASNSGQGRYGYTF
TGTGCCAGCAACTCCGGACAGGGTCGCTATGGCTACACCTTC
>TRBD2|once|TRBV9|TRBJ2-1
CASSLLAGARGGEQFF
TGTGCCAGCAGCCTCCTAGCGGGAGCCCGGGGGGGAGAGCAGTTCTTC
>.|.|TRBV7-9|TRBJ1-4
CASSLRSDEKLFF
TGTGCCAGCAGCTTACGTAGTGACGAAAAACTGTTTTTT
>.|.|TRBV5-1|TRBJ2-1
CASSSRGFGNEQFF
TGCGCCAGCAGCTCCAGGGGATTTGGGAATGAGCAGTTCTTC
>.|.|TRBV5-1|TRBJ1-1
CASSLSLMLRQQEAFF
TGCGCCAGCAGCTTGTCCCTGATGCTTAGGCAGCAAGAAGCTTTCTTT
>TRBD2|few|TRBV28|TRBJ2-5
CASRLAGPDGETQYF
TGTGCCAGCAGACTAGCGGGGCCAGATGGGGAGACCCAGTACTTC
>.|.|TRBV27|TRBJ1-4
CASGEGITNEKLFF
TGTGCCAGCGGGGAAGGGATCACTAATGAAAAACTGTTTTTT
>TRBD1|.|TRBV30|TRBJ1-2
CAWSTTGDGYTF
TGTGCCTGGAGTACTACAGGGGATGGCTACACCTTC
>.|.|TRBV9|TRBJ2-3
CASSVATWTFSSTDTQYF
TGTGCCAGCAGCGTAGCCACCTGGACATTTTCTAGCACAGATACGCAGTATTTT
>.|few|TRBV29-1|TRBJ2-3
CSVETGGTDTQYF
TGCAGCGTTGAAACGGGGGGCACAGATACGCAGTATTTT
>.|.|TRBV7-2|TRBJ2-5
CASSLIPETQYF
TGTGCCAGCAGCTTAATCCCGGAGACCCAGTACTTC
>.|few|TRBV29-1|TRBJ1-5
CSVGAGYSNQPQHF
TGCAGCGTTGGAGCCGGATATAGCAATCAGCCCCAGCATTTT
>.|few|TRBV2|TRBJ1-3
CASSEGLTGNTIYF
TGTGCCAGCAGTGAAGGCTTAACGGGAAACACCATATATTTT
>.|few|TRBV5-6|TRBJ2-1
CASSLTGATPYNEQFF
TGTGCCAGCAGCTTGACCGGGGCGACACCCTACAATGAGCAGTTCTTC
>.|.|TRBV15|TRBJ1-4
CATSRDLWATNEKLFF
TGTGCCACCAGCAGAGATCTTTGGGCAACTAATGAAAAACTGTTTTTT
>TRBD1|few|TRBV19|TRBJ1-1
CASSIRTGLMDTEAFF
TGTGCCAGTAGTATCCGGACAGGTCTGATGGACACTGAAGCTTTCTTT
>.|.|TRBV7-9|TRBJ1-1
CASSAGQGRTEAFF
TGTGCCAGCAGCGCGGGCCAGGGACGCACTGAAGCTTTCTTT
>.|.|TRBV6-1|TRBJ2-7
CASSVHYEQYF
TGTGCCAGCAGTGTTCACTACGAGCAGTACTTC
>.|.|TRBV6-4|TRBJ2-1
CASSAGTGVSHEQFF
TGTGCCAGCAGTGCCGGGACGGGGGTTTCCCATGAGCAGTTCTTC